This T cell receptor beta chain emerged from a study of PD-1 blockade in classical Hodgkin lymphoma. The study's findings and limits: Patients who responded completely had about the same baseline diversity as newly diagnosed patients. At baseline, newly diagnosed patients reportedly showed less TCR diversity than healthy donors. Significantly greater TCR diversity emerged by C4D1 in CD4+ cells but not CD8+ cells.

Relapses following autologous stem cell transplantation were seen in all patients, with brentuximab vedotin exposure varying. Regarding this clone: Its antigen is as yet unknown.

TCRdb's copy holds only in-frame clones and misses some; the assay was immunoSEQ multiplex PCR. This sample has about 17,000 clones, with about 81% found just once. CDR1 SGHDT and CDR2 YYEEEE come from the germline V gene. The length of the CDR3 is 14 residues. The V end was cut by 4 bases, the J end by 0 bases, with 10 bases between. The chain carries TRBV5-6 and TRBJ1-2; D uncertain. The source is a human donor with classical Hodgkin lymphoma. Sequenced material: peripheral blood mononuclear cells (PBMCs), taken at baseline. In DNA, the CDR3 is TGTGCCAGCAGCCTTTCTAGGGCTAACTATGGCTACACCTTC. Amino acid sequence: CASSLSRANYGYTF.